The 10 T cell receptor beta chains in this list originate from one sample, sequenced in a study of blood T cell repertoires in COVID-19. Produced via immunoSEQ multiplex PCR; TCRdb's table is partial and in-frame only. The sample lists 150,000 to 200,000 clones, 80% to 90% occurring once. Sample: peripheral blood. The receptors come from a man in his fifties or sixties with acute or convalescent COVID-19.

The V gene is TRBV27, the J gene TRBJ1-5; TRBD1 agrees at 7 bases. Trimming took 6 bases from V and 2 from J; bases not matched to a gene: 10. Germline lookup yields CDR1 MNHEY and CDR2 SMNVEV (reference sequence). The CDR3 contains 16 residues. The CDR3 region is CASRPRGDAGNQPQHF. In nucleotides, the CDR3 is TGTGCCAGCAGACCCAGGGGGGACGCGGGCAATCAGCCCCAGCATTTT.

CDR3 bases: TGTGCCTGGATTATTGACACTGAAGCTTTCTTT. Translating it yields CAWIIDTEAFF. The chain uses TRBV30 and TRBJ1-1; D unresolved. There are 11 residues in the CDR3. V dropped 4 bases and J dropped 3 bases, with 6 bases sitting between them. Germline values: CDR1 GTSNPN, CDR2 SVGIG (reference sequence). The full variable domain, in which reference TRBV30 and TRBJ1-1 provide the parts outside the CDR3, is SQTIHQWPATLVQPVGSPLSLECTVEGTSNPNLYWYRQAAGRGLQLLFYSVGIGQISSEVPQNLSASRPQDRQFILSSKKLLLSDSGFYLCAWIIDTEAFFGQGTRLTVV.

The chain employs TRBV6-5 and TRBJ2-2; TRBD1 agrees at 9 bases. The CDR3 loop spans 15 amino acids. J was trimmed by 4 bases and V by 5 bases; bases with no gene match: 5. Germline V CDR1 and CDR2: MNHEY, SVGAGI. CDR3 region: CASSRGQGSTGELFF. DNA for the CDR3: TGTGCCAGCAGTAGGGGACAGGGAAGCACCGGGGAGCTGTTTTTT.

This chain joins TRBV6-1 and TRBJ1-3, with TRBD1 matching over 8 bases. The germline V gene encodes CDR1 MNHNS and CDR2 SASEGT. This CDR3 region has 16 residues. V was pared by 3 bases and J by 4 bases, with 8 bases of the junction left unmatched. This CDR3 reads CASSEDRAPLGNTIYF. The CDR3, as DNA: TGTGCCAGCAGTGAGGACAGGGCCCCTTTAGGAAACACCATATATTTT.

The gene calls are TRBV4-3 and TRBJ2-1; no clear D. CDR1 is LGHNA, CDR2 YSLEER, per germline. V was cut by 0 bases and J by 0 bases, with 6 bases left in between. CDR3 length equals 15 residues. Here the CDR3 reads CASSQEASSYNEQFF. CDR3 DNA sequence: TGCGCCAGCAGCCAAGAAGCGAGCTCCTACAATGAGCAGTTCTTC.

The V and J genes are TRBV6-5 and TRBJ2-7; 9 bases fit TRBD2. Germline loops: CDR1 MNHEY, CDR2 SVGAGI. The CDR3 consists of 14 residues. V lost 10 bases to trimming and J lost 5 bases; unmatched junction nucleotides: 12. DNA of the CDR3: TGTGCCACCCGGCTGACACTAGCGGGTAACGAGCAGTACTTC. It encodes CATRLTLAGNEQYF.

This rearrangement joins TRBV28 to TRBJ1-1; D is possibly TRBD1 (6 bases). The CDR3 is made up of 15 amino acids. V was cut by 6 bases and J by 3 bases, with 17 bases left in between. CDR1 is MDHEN, CDR2 SYDVKM, per germline. The CDR3 reads CASSVGIDRYTEAFF. The DNA of the CDR3 is TGTGCCAGCAGCGTGGGGATAGACAGGTACACTGAAGCTTTCTTT.

The chain employs TRBV3-1 (or the pseudogene TRBV3-2) and TRBJ1-3, with 9 bases fitting TRBD1. From germline, CDR1 is LGHDT and CDR2 YNNKEL (reference sequence). V gave up 3 bases and J gave up 6 bases; unmatched junction bases: 6. The CDR3 length is 15 residues. The CDR3 region has the DNA TGTGCCAGCAGCCAGGGTGGACAGGGGACAAACACCATATATTTT. Its translation: CASSQGGQGTNTIYF.

CDR3 sequence: CATADRGGNSPLHF. CDR3 DNA sequence: TGTGCCACCGCGGACAGGGGAGGTAATTCACCCCTCCACTTT. The chain carries TRBV24-1 and TRBJ1-6; 9 positions match TRBD1. Germline V gives CDR1 KGHDR, CDR2 SFDVKD. The CDR3 covers 14 residues. Germline trimming cut 9 bases from V and 6 bases from J; bases unmatched to any gene: 5.

CDR3 amino acids: CSALGWGGRTEAFF. In DNA, the CDR3 is TGCAGCGCTCTAGGATGGGGGGGTCGGACTGAAGCTTTCTTT. This chain links TRBV29-1 with TRBJ1-1, with a weak D call TRBD1 (5 bases). V was shortened by 7 bases and J by 5 bases, with 20 bases between the two germline ends. Germline CDR1 is SQVTM and CDR2 is ANQGSEA. The CDR3 spans 14 residues. The full variable domain, its missing parts supplied by reference TRBV29-1 and TRBJ1-1, is SAVISQKPSRDICQRGTSLTIQCQVDSQVTMMFWYRQQPGQSLTLIATANQGSEATYESGFVIDKFPISRPNLTFSTLTVSNMSPEDSSIYLCSALGWGGRTEAFFGQGTRLTVV.